The 15 T cell receptor beta chains below were found in one sample sequenced in a study of siplizumab effects on memory and regulatory T cells. Sequencing was performed with immunoSEQ multiplex PCR; in TCRdb, only in-frame clones are kept and a portion is missing. In the table there are fewer than 120,000 clones, more than 90% of which are singletons. What was sequenced was CD4+ T cells sorted from blood. These TCRs come from a human donor in good health.

In this sample, this clone turned up once. The V call is TRBV11-2, the J call TRBJ2-5; tentatively, D is TRBD1 or TRBD2 (5 bases each). This CDR3 is 18 amino acids long. Germline CDR1 reads SGHAT; CDR2 reads FQNNGV. V was shortened by 4 bases and J by 2 bases, with 23 bases between the two germline ends. CDR3 DNA sequence: TGTGCCAGCAGCTCATATGGGACCTTCTATACAACTCAAGAGACCCAGTACTTC. The encoded protein is CASSSYGTFYTTQETQYF. The complete variable domain, with remaining parts taken from reference TRBV11-2 and TRBJ2-5, reads EAGVAQSPRYKIIEKRQSVAFWCNPISGHATLYWYQQILGQGPKLLIQFQNNGVVDDSQLPKDRFSAERLKGVDSTLKIQPAKLEDSAVYLCASSSYGTFYTTQETQYFGPGTRLLVL.

The J gene is TRBJ1-1, the V gene TRBV12-5, with a tentative D call TRBD1 (5 bases). This CDR3 is built from 14 residues. Germline lookup yields CDR1 LGHNT and CDR2 FRNRAP. Trimming stripped 5 bases from V and 1 base from J, with 11 bases between. CDR3 in amino acids: CASGRGGGNTEAFF. The CDR3 DNA follows: TGTGCTAGTGGTCGGGGGGGAGGGAACACTGAAGCTTTCTTT.

A word on this clone: This CDR3 is also generated by other DNA sequences in the sample. This rearrangement joins TRBV11-2 to TRBJ1-4, with a weak D call TRBD1 (5 bases). The V gene's germline CDR1 is SGHAT and CDR2 FQNNGV. The V end was cut by 0 bases, the J end by 8 bases, with 13 bases between. The CDR3 is made up of 15 amino acids. DNA of the CDR3: TGTGCCAGCAGCTTAGATGGGGGACGAGGGGAAAAACTGTTTTTT. It translates to CASSLDGGRGEKLFF.

The V and J genes are TRBV25-1 and TRBJ1-2; 7 nucleotides line up with TRBD1. CDR1 MGHDK and CDR2 SYGVNS come from the germline V gene. J was trimmed by 5 bases and V by 3 bases; bases with no gene match: 12. CDR3 length: 16 amino acids. The CDR3 loop is CASSEAGGTMGYGYTF. The CDR3, as DNA: TGTGCCAGCAGTGAGGCAGGGGGAACTATGGGGTATGGCTACACCTTC.

The chain carries TRBV25-1 and TRBJ2-3, with a weak D call TRBD2 (5 bases). With 1 base removed from V and 2 bases from J, the gap between germline ends came to 10 bases. The CDR3 totals 15 residues. CDR1 is MGHDK and CDR2 is SYGVNS in the germline V gene. The CDR3 DNA reads TGTGCCAGCAGTGAATCTAGGACTTACACAGATACGCAGTATTTT. Translated, it gives CASSESRTYTDTQYF.

This rearrangement joins TRBV7-2 to TRBJ2-5; D is unclear. This CDR3 is 15 amino acids long. Trimming left V 3 bases short and J 2 bases short, with 13 bases between. The germline CDR1 and CDR2 sequences are SGHTA and FQGNSA. The CDR3, as DNA: TGTGCCAGCAGCTTCCAGAGTCGGTCACAAGAGACCCAGTACTTC. It yields the protein CASSFQSRSQETQYF.

The rearrangement uses TRBV4-1 and TRBJ2-1; unclear D gene. Germline V gene lookup returns CDR1 MGHRA and CDR2 YSYEKL. This CDR3 is built from 18 residues. Trimming removed 1 base at V and 0 bases at J, with 16 bases between. The CDR3 nucleotides are TGCGCCAGCAGCCAAGTCGACCTCGGTCTGAGCTCCTACAATGAGCAGTTCTTC. Its protein product is CASSQVDLGLSSYNEQFF.

The genes are TRBV7-3 and TRBJ2-3; 8 bases map to TRBD1. The CDR3 is made up of 14 amino acids. The germline gives CDR1 SGHTA, CDR2 FQGTGA. Trimming at V came to 5 bases and at J to 4 bases, leaving 5 bases not matched to a gene. This CDR3 is CASSLQGAPDTQYF. CDR3 DNA sequence: TGTGCCAGCAGCCTCCAGGGGGCCCCAGATACGCAGTATTTT. The entire variable domain, with the rest obtained from reference TRBV7-3 and TRBJ2-3, is as follows: GAGVSQTPSNKVTEKGKYVELRCDPISGHTALYWYRQSLGQGPEFLIYFQGTGAADDSGLPNDRFFAVRPEGSVSTLKIQRTERGDSAVYLCASSLQGAPDTQYFGPGTRLTVL.

This chain links TRBV6-1 with TRBJ1-6; 9 nucleotides align to TRBD1. CDR3 size: 15 residues. Germline V gives CDR1 MNHNS, CDR2 SASEGT. V was clipped by 4 bases and J by 8 bases; unmatched bases: 6. Written as DNA, the CDR3 is TGTGCCAGCAGTGTACAGGGGGCGCAGGATTCACCCCTCCACTTT. It specifies CASSVQGAQDSPLHF.

This clone has only a few counts. This rearrangement joins TRBV18 to TRBJ1-2; D is possibly TRBD1 (5 bases). The CDR3 totals 13 residues. Per the germline V gene, CDR1 is KGHSH and CDR2 is LQKENI. Between the trimmed V and J ends, which lost 5 bases and 6 bases, there was a span of 13 bases. This CDR3 is CASSSGIPNGYTF. Written as DNA, the CDR3 is TGTGCCAGCTCATCAGGGATCCCTAATGGCTACACCTTC.

The V and J genes are TRBV7-2 and TRBJ2-2; unclear D gene. Trimming cost V 3 bases and J 6 bases, with 14 bases left between them. The CDR3 is made up of 15 amino acids. The germline CDR1 and CDR2 sequences are SGHTA and FQGNSA. CDR3 sequence reads: CASSLWGSRAGELFF. The CDR3 region has the DNA TGTGCCAGCAGCTTGTGGGGTTCTCGCGCCGGGGAGCTGTTTTTT.

The chain carries TRBV4-1 and TRBJ2-2, with 9 bases lining up with TRBD1. V was pared by 3 bases and J by 4 bases, with 9 bases of the junction left unmatched. In germline, CDR1 is MGHRA, CDR2 YSYEKL. The CDR3 loop spans 17 amino acids. In nucleotides, the CDR3 is TGCGCCAGCAGCCATCCGCCGGGACAGGGAGGCACCGGGGAGCTGTTTTTT. Protein sequence: CASSHPPGQGGTGELFF.

The chain combines TRBV7-8 with TRBJ2-3, with TRBD2 matching over 12 bases. The CDR3 has 18 residues. In germline, CDR1 is SGHVS, CDR2 FQNEAQ. V lost 0 bases and J lost 2; bases outside the gene matches: 6. The DNA for the CDR3 is TGTGCCAGCAGCTTAGCGGGAACTAGCGGGGGGCACACAGATACGCAGTATTTT. This gives the protein CASSLAGTSGGHTDTQYF. Together with reference TRBV7-8 and TRBJ2-3, the CDR3 gives the full variable domain: GAGVSQSPRYKVAKRGQDVALRCDPISGHVSLFWYQQALGQGPEFLTYFQNEAQLDKSGLPSDRFFAERPEGSVSTLKIQRTQQEDSAVYLCASSLAGTSGGHTDTQYFGPGTRLTVL.

The CDR3 spells CAISGQGAESYGYTF. DNA for the CDR3: TGTGCCATCAGTGGACAGGGGGCGGAAAGCTATGGCTACACCTTC. The chain is built from TRBV10-3 and TRBJ1-2, with 10 bases lining up with TRBD1. The CDR3 is made up of 15 amino acids. Germline CDR1 ENHRY, CDR2 SYGVKD. Trimming cost V 4 bases and J 4 bases; bases outside gene matches: 6.

The chain uses TRBV27 and TRBJ1-6; D is ambiguous. CDR1 is MNHEY and CDR2 is SMNVEV in the germline V gene (reference sequence). The length of the CDR3 is 15 residues. V was shortened by 1 base and J by 8 bases, with 12 bases between the two germline ends. The CDR3 region has the DNA TGTGCCAGCAGTTTATATGAGGGTAAAGATTCACCCCTCCACTTT. Protein: CASSLYEGKDSPLHF.